This entry features one T cell receptor (beta chain) sequence. These data originate in a study of T cells in Graves' hyperthyroidism and ophthalmopathy. With 4 bases removed from V and 6 bases from J, the gap between germline ends came to 20 bases. The CDR3 contains 15 residues. Germline V gene sequence: CDR1 SGHNT, CDR2 YYREEE (reference sequence). TCR beta CDR3 regions were amplified from RNA. HTBI primers drove first-round RT-PCR of the TCR CDR3. TCRdb analysed the multiplex PCR reads with MiXCR anew, one entry per CDR3 protein. This table holds about 690,000 distinct CDR3 sequences, 15% to 20% found once.

The chain is built from TRBV5-4 and TRBJ2-7, with D possibly TRBD1 on 6 matching bases. Sequencing was done on a sample of blood. This sequence originates from a man aged 50 to 60 with Graves' hyperthyroidism. The CDR3 region is CASSGGRTARSEQYF. In DNA, the CDR3 is TGTGCCAGCAGCGGCGGCCGGACAGCTCGTTCCGAGCAGTACTTC.